The 21 T cell receptor beta chains presented below share a single source sample, sequenced in a study of CD8 T cells in ankylosing spondylitis (dated by TCRdb to about 2017). Overall study results and their limits: A TCR beta motif of eight highly homologous amino acid variants appeared characteristic of blood from ankylosing spondylitis patients.

The library was built by means of 5' RACE. The sequencing machine was an Illumina HiSeq 2500. In TCRdb, the public reads were trimmed at Q25 with fastp and aligned with MiXCR, with productive beta chains retained. Duplicate CDR3 protein sequences are folded into a single record with the most common DNA and genes. The sample table records 200,000 to 250,000 distinct CDR3 sequences; around 20% of these occur just once. Jointly, the top ten make up roughly 42% of the sample. No antigen has been assigned to these receptors. The sample taken for sequencing was blood, either unsorted or a sorted T cell fraction (not recorded which). Receptor source: a male donor with ankylosing spondylitis.

The chain has TRBV7-9 and TRBJ2-1, with 13 bases identical to TRBD2. The CDR3 consists of 16 residues. Germline-derived CDR1 and CDR2 are SEHNR and FQNEAQ (reference sequence). The junction had 8 bases not matched to a gene; V was cut back by 5 bases and J by 7 bases. CDR3 DNA sequence: TGTGCCAGCAGCGTACCGGGACTAGCGGGACGAAATGAGCAGTTCTTC. The encoded protein is CASSVPGLAGRNEQFF.

Many counts were recorded for this clonotype. The chain links TRBV7-8 to TRBJ2-1; 9 bases match TRBD1. The CDR3 is 17 amino acids. V gave up 5 bases and J gave up 0 bases; unmatched junction bases: 8. Germline CDR1 is SGHVS and CDR2 is FQNEAQ. The DNA for the CDR3 is TGTGCCAGCAGCAAAGAACAGGGGGCCAGCTCCTACAATGAGCAGTTCTTC. Amino acids: CASSKEQGASSYNEQFF.

This clonotype occurred many times. V usage is TRBV10-3 and J usage is TRBJ2-7; no clear D gene. The V end was cut by 8 bases, the J end by 0 bases, with 5 bases between. Germline CDR1 and CDR2: ENHRY and SYGVKD. This CDR3 is 11 amino acids long. The CDR3 DNA is TGTGCCATCGCCGACTCCTACGAGCAGTACTTC. Protein: CAIADSYEQYF.

This clonotype was observed a handful of times. CDR3 nucleotide sequence: TGTGCCAGCAGCCAAGATCGGTTTAGCGGGGGAACCTACGAGCAGTACTTC. Its translation is CASSQDRFSGGTYEQYF. This chain links TRBV3-1 with TRBJ2-7; TRBD2 matches at 9 bases. Germline CDR1 is LGHDT and CDR2 is YNNKEL (reference sequence). J gave up 2 bases and V 0 bases, and 8 bases lay outside the gene matches. CDR3 length equals 17 residues.

This clonotype was seen a few times. The chain recombines TRBV3-1 with TRBJ1-1; perhaps TRBD1 as D (6 bases). The CDR3 loop spans 12 amino acids. Germline V lookup: CDR1 LGHDT, CDR2 YNNKEL (reference sequence). Trimming removed 4 bases at V and 9 bases at J, with 12 bases between. As DNA, the CDR3 is TGTGCCAGCAGCCCGACAGGTTCCCAAGCTTTCTTT. Amino acids: CASSPTGSQAFF. Based on the CDR3 plus reference TRBV3-1 and TRBJ1-1, the full variable domain is DTAVSQTPKYLVTQMGNDKSIKCEQNLGHDTMYWYKQDSKKFLKIMFSYNNKELIINETVPNRFSPKSPDKAHLNLHINSLELGDSAVYFCASSPTGSQAFFGQGTRLTVV.

V is TRBV5-1 and J is TRBJ2-7; D tentatively fits TRBD1 or TRBD2 (5 bases each). Germline-derived CDR1 and CDR2 are SGHRS and YFSETQ. Trimming removed 7 bases from V and 2 bases from J, with 19 bases in between. The CDR3 covers 15 residues. The CDR3 reads CASEPGGKTAYEQYF. In nucleotides, the CDR3 is TGCGCCAGCGAACCTGGGGGAAAAACCGCCTACGAGCAGTACTTC. The full variable domain, with the rest looked up from reference TRBV5-1 and TRBJ2-7, is KAGVTQTPRYLIKTRGQQVTLSCSPISGHRSVSWYQQTPGQGLQFLFEYFSETQRNKGNFPGRFSGRQFSNSRSEMNVSTLELGDSALYLCASEPGGKTAYEQYFGPGTRLTVT.

This chain connects TRBV4-2 to TRBJ1-1, with a tentative D call TRBD1 (5 bases). The CDR3 contains 15 residues. The V gene lost 1 base and the J gene lost 0 bases, with 9 bases spanning the gap. Germline loops: CDR1 LGHNA, CDR2 YNFKEQ. CDR3 amino acids: CASSQVTAMNTEAFF. CDR3 in DNA: TGTGCCAGCAGCCAAGTGACAGCGATGAACACTGAAGCTTTCTTT.

The table lists this clonotype with a few counts. The chain carries TRBV24-1 and TRBJ2-3, with D possibly being TRBD2 (5 bases). V was clipped by 2 bases and J by 0 bases, with 11 bases between them. This CDR3 is built from 16 residues. Germline loops: CDR1 KGHDR, CDR2 SFDVKD. CDR3 nucleotides: TGTGCCACCAGTGATTCGTCTCCGGGAAGCACAGATACGCAGTATTTT. Translating gives CATSDSSPGSTDTQYF.

The chain couples TRBV11-2 to TRBJ1-1; D may be TRBD1 (6 bases). This CDR3 is built from 12 residues. V lost 4 bases to trimming and J lost 7 bases, with 10 bases between them. In germline, CDR1 is SGHAT, CDR2 FQNNGV. In DNA, the CDR3 is TGTGCCAGCAGCTCCACAGGGCTTGAAGCTTTCTTT. Encoded protein: CASSSTGLEAFF.

This clonotype was seen more than once but under ten times. The chain recombines TRBV5-4 with TRBJ1-6; weak D call: TRBD1 (5 bases). The germline V and J ends were trimmed by 1 base and 3 bases, with 17 bases remaining between them. The CDR3 extends over 18 amino acids. Germline loops: CDR1 SGHNT, CDR2 YYREEE (reference sequence). CDR3 coding DNA: TGTGCCAGCAGCTTGAAGGATTCAAGCGGGGGCTATAATTCACCCCTCCACTTT. Protein: CASSLKDSSGGYNSPLHF. Full variable domain (rest looked up from reference TRBV5-4 and TRBJ1-6): ETGVTQSPTHLIKTRGQQVTLRCSSQSGHNTVSWYQQALGQGPQFIFQYYREEENGRGNFPPRFSGLQFPNYSSELNVNALELDDSALYLCASSLKDSSGGYNSPLHFGNGTRLTVT.

This rearrangement joins TRBV11-2 to TRBJ2-1; no definite D call. Germline CDR1 and CDR2: SGHAT and FQNNGV. With 5 bases removed from V and 0 bases from J, the gap between germline ends came to 5 bases. There are 13 residues in the CDR3. The CDR3 DNA follows: TGTGCCAGCAGCCTCCGCTCCTACAATGAGCAGTTCTTC. Protein sequence: CASSLRSYNEQFF.

This chain connects TRBV20-1 to TRBJ2-3; perhaps TRBD1 as D (6 bases). V was shortened by 0 bases and J by 5 bases, with 15 bases between the two germline ends. The CDR3 consists of 15 residues. From germline, CDR1 is DFQATT and CDR2 SNEGSKA (reference sequence). The CDR3 region has the DNA TGCAGTGCTAGAGAAGGGGCAGGGGACATAGATACGCAGTATTTT. It yields the protein CSAREGAGDIDTQYF.

This clonotype was recorded a few times. CDR3 nucleotide sequence: TGTGCCAGCAGCCCAGGGACGTGGGAGACCCAGTACTTC. This gives the protein CASSPGTWETQYF. V is TRBV12-3 or TRBV12-4 and J is TRBJ2-5; TRBD1 or TRBD2 may be the D gene (5 bases each). This CDR3 region has 13 residues. V was pared by 6 bases and J by 5 bases, with 13 bases between.

The sample holds a few counts of this clonotype. The CDR3 nucleotides read TGTGCCAGCAGTTACTCGACTGAGCAGTTCTTC. It translates to CASSYSTEQFF. V gene TRBV6-5 combines with J gene TRBJ2-1; D is unresolved. V lost 0 bases, J lost 9 bases, and 3 bases lay in between. From germline, CDR1 is MNHEY and CDR2 SVGAGI. CDR3 length equals 11 residues.

The V call is TRBV29-1, the J call TRBJ2-5, with a possible D match to TRBD2 (5 bases). Between the trimmed V and J ends, which lost 6 bases and 3 bases, there was a span of 14 bases. The CDR3 is 13 amino acids. Germline V CDR1 and CDR2: SQVTM, ANQGSEA. The CDR3 spells CSVLAGGKETQYF. Written as DNA, the CDR3 is TGCAGCGTCCTCGCGGGTGGAAAAGAGACCCAGTACTTC.

This clonotype was picked up many times. The rearrangement links TRBV20-1 to TRBJ2-1, with TRBD2 matching over 7 bases. This CDR3 region has 16 residues. Germline V lookup: CDR1 DFQATT, CDR2 SNEGSKA (reference sequence). V shed 0 bases and J 3 bases; nucleotides not matched to a gene: 8. The CDR3 here is CSARDPASGHYNEQFF. CDR3 coding DNA: TGCAGTGCTAGAGATCCGGCTAGCGGCCACTACAATGAGCAGTTCTTC.

This chain links TRBV5-1 with TRBJ1-1; the match to TRBD1 covers 9 bases. V shed 0 bases, J shed 3 bases, and the junction held 9 bases outside the gene matches. Germline-derived CDR1 and CDR2 are SGHRS and YFSETQ. This CDR3 is built from 17 residues. The CDR3: CASSLGQGGHMDTEAFF. The CDR3 DNA reads TGCGCCAGCAGCTTGGGACAGGGGGGGCATATGGACACTGAAGCTTTCTTT. The whole variable domain, filled in from reference TRBV5-1 and TRBJ1-1, reads KAGVTQTPRYLIKTRGQQVTLSCSPISGHRSVSWYQQTPGQGLQFLFEYFSETQRNKGNFPGRFSGRQFSNSRSEMNVSTLELGDSALYLCASSLGQGGHMDTEAFFGQGTRLTVV.

This clonotype was picked up a small number of times. The rearrangement joins TRBV20-1 to TRBJ1-2; 7 bases match TRBD1. V shed 5 bases, J shed 6 bases, and the junction held 3 bases outside the gene matches. This CDR3 has 11 amino acids. Germline V lookup: CDR1 DFQATT, CDR2 SNEGSKA (reference sequence). The CDR3: CSAHRGDGYTF. CDR3 coding DNA: TGCAGTGCTCACAGGGGCGATGGCTACACCTTC.

The rearrangement joins TRBV9 to TRBJ1-2; 7 bases are shared with TRBD1. The CDR3 runs 15 residues. Per the germline V gene, CDR1 is SGDLS and CDR2 is YYNGEE. The J segment lost 6 bases and the V segment lost 4 bases, leaving 12 bases of the junction unmatched. The CDR3 here is CASSPADRWGDGYTF. The CDR3 nucleotides are TGTGCCAGCAGCCCAGCGGACAGGTGGGGCGATGGCTACACCTTC.

The table lists this clonotype with a few counts. The chain couples TRBV11-2 to TRBJ1-6; tentative D call: TRBD1 (5 bases). The V end lost 2 bases, the J end lost 8 bases, and 16 bases lay between the germline ends. Germline V gene data show CDR1 as SGHAT and CDR2 as FQNNGV. The CDR3 is 16 residues long. CDR3 region: CASSLYSQGTYSPLHF. CDR3 coding DNA: TGTGCCAGCAGCTTATATTCCCAGGGTACCTATTCACCCCTCCACTTT.

This sequence joins TRBV5-4 and TRBJ1-1, with 7 bases aligning to TRBD1. CDR3 length: 19 residues. The germline V gene has CDR1 SGHNT and CDR2 YYREEE (reference sequence). The V and J ends lost 1 base and 0 bases, in that order; junction bases with no gene match: 15. CDR3 residues: CASSLLYDVTGWMNTEAFF. DNA for the CDR3: TGTGCCAGCAGCTTGTTGTATGACGTGACAGGGTGGATGAACACTGAAGCTTTCTTT.